The rows below give T cell receptor beta chains drawn from one sample of a study of T-cell reconstitution after alpha-beta-depleted transplantation in children. MiXCR, run by TCRdb on the PCR reads, gives a single entry per CDR3 protein. The sample yields around 240,000 distinct CDR3 sequences, 9.7% seen once. The specimen was PBMCs from the stem cell graft donor, collected from the stem cell graft. The receptor source for this set is a human donor who donated a stem cell graft to a child with SCID. CDR3s include the opening cysteine and the closing phenylalanine or tryptophan. A D gene is named only where the DNA matches it firmly. Clone size is given for some rows only: seen once, a few or many times, or a class if the clone is expanded.

V gene: TRBV20-1
CDR3 length: 12
J gene: TRBJ1-2
clone size: many
D gene: .
CDR3 protein: CSARTGNYGYTF
CDR3 DNA: TGCAGTGCTAGAACTGGGAACTATGGCTACACCTTC

V gene: TRBV15
CDR3 length: 16
J gene: TRBJ2-3
clone size: many
D gene: .
CDR3 protein: CATSRDLEGGRDTQYF
CDR3 DNA: TGTGCCACCAGCAGAGATCTCGAGGGGGGCAGGGATACGCAGTATTTT

V gene: TRBV6-5
CDR3 length: 14
J gene: TRBJ1-1
clone size: many
D gene: .
CDR3 protein: CASSYSFQVPEAFF
CDR3 DNA: TGTGCCAGCAGTTACTCGTTTCAGGTCCCTGAAGCTTTCTTT

V gene: TRBV20-1
CDR3 length: 14
J gene: TRBJ2-3
clone size: few
D gene: .
CDR3 protein: CSASPASSTDTQYF
CDR3 DNA: TGCAGTGCTAGTCCCGCTAGTAGCACAGATACGCAGTATTTT

V gene: TRBV18
CDR3 length: 18
J gene: TRBJ1-2
clone size: many
D gene: .
CDR3 protein: CASSPLSPLTDSNYGYTF
CDR3 DNA: TGTGCCAGCTCACCACTATCTCCACTCACAGACTCTAACTATGGCTACACCTTC

V gene: TRBV24-1
CDR3 length: 15
J gene: TRBJ2-1
clone size: .
D gene: .
CDR3 protein: CATSDFTSRYNEQFF
CDR3 DNA: TGTGCCACCAGTGATTTTACTAGCCGCTACAATGAGCAGTTCTTC

V gene: TRBV7-3
CDR3 length: 14
J gene: TRBJ2-2
clone size: many
D gene: TRBD1
CDR3 protein: CASRPTGVAGELFF
CDR3 DNA: TGTGCCAGCAGACCAACAGGGGTCGCCGGGGAGCTGTTTTTT

V gene: TRBV6-2/TRBV6-3
CDR3 length: 16
J gene: TRBJ2-3
clone size: many
D gene: TRBD2
CDR3 protein: CASSYGRGNRGDTQYF
CDR3 DNA: TGTGCCAGCAGTTACGGGCGGGGGAACCGGGGAGATACGCAGTATTTT

V gene: TRBV9
CDR3 length: 15
J gene: TRBJ2-7
clone size: many
D gene: TRBD1
CDR3 protein: CASSAEGQDSYEQYF
CDR3 DNA: TGTGCCAGCAGCGCGGAGGGACAGGACTCCTACGAGCAGTACTTC

V gene: TRBV9
CDR3 length: 15
J gene: TRBJ2-7
clone size: many
D gene: .
CDR3 protein: CASSVAAHGSYEQYF
CDR3 DNA: TGTGCCAGCAGCGTAGCCGCACACGGCTCCTACGAGCAGTACTTC

V gene: TRBV20-1
CDR3 length: 15
J gene: TRBJ2-4
clone size: many
D gene: .
CDR3 protein: CSARDRRLGENIQYF
CDR3 DNA: TGCAGTGCTAGAGATCGGAGGCTGGGTGAGAACATTCAGTACTTC

V gene: TRBV20-1
CDR3 length: 14
J gene: TRBJ2-3
clone size: many
D gene: .
CDR3 protein: CSASTGPSTDTQYF
CDR3 DNA: TGCAGTGCTAGTACCGGCCCTAGCACAGATACGCAGTATTTT

V gene: TRBV7-6
CDR3 length: 15
J gene: TRBJ2-5
clone size: many
D gene: .
CDR3 protein: CASSTERSLGGTQYF
CDR3 DNA: TGTGCCAGCAGCACCGAGCGGAGCCTAGGTGGAACCCAGTACTTC

V gene: TRBV7-9
CDR3 length: 11
J gene: TRBJ2-1
clone size: many
D gene: .
CDR3 protein: CASSPTGKGFF
CDR3 DNA: TGTGCCAGCAGCCCGACGGGAAAGGGGTTCTTC

V gene: TRBV7-2
CDR3 length: 14
J gene: TRBJ1-2
clone size: many
D gene: .
CDR3 protein: CASSLPPGGGGYTF
CDR3 DNA: TGTGCCAGCAGCTTACCCCCCGGGGGCGGGGGCTACACCTTC

V gene: TRBV12-3/TRBV12-4
CDR3 length: 16
J gene: TRBJ1-2
clone size: .
D gene: TRBD1
CDR3 protein: CASSYDRGRTNYGYTF
CDR3 DNA: TGTGCCAGCAGTTATGACAGGGGCCGAACTAACTATGGCTACACCTTC

V gene: TRBV6-5
CDR3 length: 17
J gene: TRBJ1-2
clone size: .
D gene: .
CDR3 protein: CASSFSAPLFSNYGYTF
CDR3 DNA: TGTGCCAGCAGTTTTTCGGCGCCCCTGTTCTCTAACTATGGCTACACCTTC

V gene: TRBV20-1
CDR3 length: 15
J gene: TRBJ2-1
clone size: .
D gene: .
CDR3 protein: CSARASVGRLGEQFF
CDR3 DNA: TGCAGTGCTAGAGCTAGCGTGGGGCGGCTGGGTGAGCAGTTCTTC

V gene: TRBV20-1
CDR3 length: 14
J gene: TRBJ2-3
clone size: many
D gene: TRBD1
CDR3 protein: CSATPGGATDTQYF
CDR3 DNA: TGCAGTGCGACCCCAGGGGGCGCAACAGATACGCAGTATTTT

V gene: TRBV5-1
CDR3 length: 14
J gene: TRBJ1-1
clone size: many
D gene: .
CDR3 protein: CASSLAAANTEAFF
CDR3 DNA: TGCGCCAGCAGCTTGGCGGCAGCTAACACTGAAGCTTTCTTT

V gene: TRBV7-7
CDR3 length: 13
J gene: TRBJ2-5
clone size: many
D gene: .
CDR3 protein: CASSLGRIETQYF
CDR3 DNA: TGTGCCAGCAGCCTGGGACGTATCGAGACCCAGTACTTC

V gene: TRBV5-1
CDR3 length: 16
J gene: TRBJ1-2
clone size: many
D gene: TRBD1
CDR3 protein: CASSSFGTGLNYGYTF
CDR3 DNA: TGCGCCAGCAGCTCCTTCGGGACAGGGCTCAACTATGGCTACACCTTC

V gene: TRBV6-5
CDR3 length: 16
J gene: TRBJ2-1
clone size: many
D gene: TRBD1
CDR3 protein: CASSYGLGQGFNEQFF
CDR3 DNA: TGTGCCAGCAGTTACGGTTTGGGACAGGGGTTCAATGAGCAGTTCTTC

V gene: TRBV28
CDR3 length: 14
J gene: TRBJ2-7
clone size: many
D gene: .
CDR3 protein: CASSQAGGSYEQYF
CDR3 DNA: TGTGCCAGCAGTCAAGCAGGGGGGTCCTACGAGCAGTACTTC

V gene: TRBV9
CDR3 length: 15
J gene: TRBJ2-7
clone size: many
D gene: .
CDR3 protein: CASSVGGTTAYEQYF
CDR3 DNA: TGTGCCAGCAGCGTAGGGGGAACAACAGCCTACGAGCAGTACTTC

V gene: TRBV5-1
CDR3 length: 12
J gene: TRBJ1-1
clone size: many
D gene: .
CDR3 protein: CASRTGLTEAFF
CDR3 DNA: TGCGCCAGCAGGACGGGGTTGACTGAAGCTTTCTTT

V gene: TRBV10-3
CDR3 length: 16
J gene: TRBJ2-7
clone size: many
D gene: TRBD2
CDR3 protein: CATLTPGTSGIDEQYF
CDR3 DNA: TGTGCCACTCTTACCCCCGGGACTAGCGGTATCGACGAGCAGTACTTC

V gene: TRBV4-3
CDR3 length: 16
J gene: TRBJ2-3
clone size: .
D gene: .
CDR3 protein: CASSHDLGLRTDTQYF
CDR3 DNA: TGCGCCAGCAGCCATGACCTGGGACTGCGCACAGATACGCAGTATTTT

V gene: TRBV12-3/TRBV12-4
CDR3 length: 14
J gene: TRBJ2-3
clone size: many
D gene: TRBD1
CDR3 protein: CASSKGQGTDTQYF
CDR3 DNA: TGTGCCAGCAGTAAGGGACAGGGCACAGATACGCAGTATTTT

V gene: TRBV12-5
CDR3 length: 12
J gene: TRBJ2-3
clone size: many
D gene: .
CDR3 protein: CASGSRTDTQYF
CDR3 DNA: TGTGCTAGTGGTTCTCGCACAGATACGCAGTATTTT

V gene: TRBV5-1
CDR3 length: 15
J gene: TRBJ1-2
clone size: many
D gene: .
CDR3 protein: CASSLDPGGGKGYTF
CDR3 DNA: TGCGCCAGCAGCTTGGACCCCGGCGGGGGGAAAGGCTACACCTTC

V gene: TRBV5-1
CDR3 length: 15
J gene: TRBJ1-2
clone size: many
D gene: .
CDR3 protein: CASSLAGRGNYGYTF
CDR3 DNA: TGCGCCAGCAGCTTGGCCGGACGGGGGAACTATGGCTACACCTTC

V gene: TRBV10-3
CDR3 length: 12
J gene: TRBJ2-5
clone size: many
D gene: .
CDR3 protein: CAISEYQETQYF
CDR3 DNA: TGTGCCATCAGTGAATACCAAGAGACCCAGTACTTC

V gene: TRBV20-1
CDR3 length: 12
J gene: TRBJ1-2
clone size: many
D gene: .
CDR3 protein: CSASLRVRGYTF
CDR3 DNA: TGCAGTGCTAGTTTAAGAGTGAGGGGCTACACCTTC

V gene: TRBV7-8
CDR3 length: 15
J gene: TRBJ2-7
clone size: many
D gene: TRBD1
CDR3 protein: CASSSAGGDFYEQYF
CDR3 DNA: TGTGCCAGCAGCTCCGCAGGGGGCGATTTTTACGAGCAGTACTTC

V gene: TRBV10-3
CDR3 length: 14
J gene: TRBJ1-2
clone size: many
D gene: .
CDR3 protein: CAISRDPNNYGYTF
CDR3 DNA: TGTGCCATCAGCCGGGACCCCAATAACTATGGCTACACCTTC

V gene: TRBV13
CDR3 length: 13
J gene: TRBJ2-3
clone size: .
D gene: .
CDR3 protein: CASSSMGTDTQYF
CDR3 DNA: TGTGCCAGCAGCTCAATGGGCACAGATACGCAGTATTTT

V gene: TRBV30
CDR3 length: 15
J gene: TRBJ1-3
clone size: .
D gene: .
CDR3 protein: CAWRDPTHSGNTIYF
CDR3 DNA: TGTGCCTGGAGGGACCCCACTCACTCTGGAAACACCATATATTTT

V gene: TRBV4-3
CDR3 length: 15
J gene: TRBJ2-2
clone size: many
D gene: .
CDR3 protein: CASSQESQGSGELFF
CDR3 DNA: TGCGCCAGCAGCCAAGAGTCACAGGGATCCGGGGAGCTGTTTTTT

V gene: TRBV6-5
CDR3 length: 17
J gene: TRBJ1-1
clone size: many
D gene: TRBD1
CDR3 protein: CASSYSTDRSLNTEAFF
CDR3 DNA: TGTGCCAGCAGTTACTCTACGGACAGGAGCTTGAACACTGAAGCTTTCTTT

V gene: TRBV7-9
CDR3 length: 11
J gene: TRBJ1-1
clone size: many
D gene: .
CDR3 protein: CASSPSVRAFF
CDR3 DNA: TGTGCCAGCAGCCCTTCAGTTAGGGCTTTCTTT

V gene: TRBV12-3/TRBV12-4
CDR3 length: 13
J gene: TRBJ1-1
clone size: many
D gene: .
CDR3 protein: CASRNLANTEAFF
CDR3 DNA: TGTGCCAGCAGGAACCTCGCAAACACTGAAGCTTTCTTT

V gene: TRBV5-6
CDR3 length: 15
J gene: TRBJ2-1
clone size: many
D gene: TRBD1
CDR3 protein: CASSPGTGLNNEQFF
CDR3 DNA: TGTGCCAGCAGTCCCGGGACAGGGCTGAACAATGAGCAGTTCTTC

V gene: TRBV5-1
CDR3 length: 15
J gene: TRBJ1-2
clone size: many
D gene: .
CDR3 protein: CASSLVGGAKDGYTF
CDR3 DNA: TGCGCCAGCAGCTTGGTGGGGGGGGCAAAGGATGGCTACACCTTC

V gene: TRBV29-1
CDR3 length: 14
J gene: TRBJ2-1
clone size: many
D gene: .
CDR3 protein: CSVGKGLVNNEQFF
CDR3 DNA: TGCAGCGTTGGTAAGGGGCTCGTTAACAATGAGCAGTTCTTC

V gene: TRBV6-1
CDR3 length: 17
J gene: TRBJ1-1
clone size: many
D gene: .
CDR3 protein: CASSEAPEVGRNTEAFF
CDR3 DNA: TGTGCCAGCAGTGAAGCGCCAGAAGTTGGTAGGAACACTGAAGCTTTCTTT

V gene: TRBV6-4
CDR3 length: 16
J gene: TRBJ2-1
clone size: many
D gene: TRBD2
CDR3 protein: CASSEGGLADHNEQFF
CDR3 DNA: TGTGCCAGCAGTGAGGGGGGACTAGCGGACCACAATGAGCAGTTCTTC